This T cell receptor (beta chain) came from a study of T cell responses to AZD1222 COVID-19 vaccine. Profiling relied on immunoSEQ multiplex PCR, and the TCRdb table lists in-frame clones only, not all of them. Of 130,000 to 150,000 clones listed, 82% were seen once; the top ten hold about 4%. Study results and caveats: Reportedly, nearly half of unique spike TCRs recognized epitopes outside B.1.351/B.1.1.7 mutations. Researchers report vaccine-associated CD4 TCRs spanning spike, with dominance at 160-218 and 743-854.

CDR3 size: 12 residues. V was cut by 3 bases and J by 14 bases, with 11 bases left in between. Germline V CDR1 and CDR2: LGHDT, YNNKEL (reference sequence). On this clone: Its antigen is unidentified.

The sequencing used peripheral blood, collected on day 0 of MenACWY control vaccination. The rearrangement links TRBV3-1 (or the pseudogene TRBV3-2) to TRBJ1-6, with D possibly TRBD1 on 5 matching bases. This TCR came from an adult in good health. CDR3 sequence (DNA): TGTGCCAGCAGCCAGGAGGGGAGGTCCCTCCACTTT. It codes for CASSQEGRSLHF.